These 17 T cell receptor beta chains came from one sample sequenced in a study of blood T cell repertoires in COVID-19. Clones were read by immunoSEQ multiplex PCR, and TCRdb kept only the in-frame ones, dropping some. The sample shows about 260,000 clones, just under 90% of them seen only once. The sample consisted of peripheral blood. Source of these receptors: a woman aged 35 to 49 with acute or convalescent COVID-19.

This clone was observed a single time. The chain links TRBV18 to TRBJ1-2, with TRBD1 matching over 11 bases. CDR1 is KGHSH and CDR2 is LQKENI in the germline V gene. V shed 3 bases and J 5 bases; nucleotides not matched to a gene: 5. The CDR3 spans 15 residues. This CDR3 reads CASSPGQGAWYGYTF. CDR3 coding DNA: TGTGCCAGCTCACCCGGACAGGGGGCATGGTATGGCTACACCTTC.

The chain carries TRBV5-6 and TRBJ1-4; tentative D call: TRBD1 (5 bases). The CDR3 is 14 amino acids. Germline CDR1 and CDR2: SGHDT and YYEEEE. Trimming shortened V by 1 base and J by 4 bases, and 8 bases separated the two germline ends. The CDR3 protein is CASSLIQGNEKLFF. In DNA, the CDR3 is TGTGCCAGCAGCTTGATCCAGGGTAATGAAAAACTGTTTTTT.

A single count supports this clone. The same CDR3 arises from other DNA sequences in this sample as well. The CDR3, as DNA: TGCGCCAGCAGCCAGCCGGGACAGGGGAACACTGAAGCTTTCTTT. Translating gives CASSQPGQGNTEAFF. V gene TRBV4-1 combines with J gene TRBJ1-1; 9 bases agree with TRBD1. CDR3 length: 15 amino acids. Trimming removed 3 bases from V and 1 base from J; junction bases left unmatched: 3. Germline CDR1 and CDR2: MGHRA and YSYEKL.

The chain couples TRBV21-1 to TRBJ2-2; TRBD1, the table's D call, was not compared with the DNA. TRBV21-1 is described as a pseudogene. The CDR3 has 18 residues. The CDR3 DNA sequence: TGTGCCAGCAGCCTATCTGGGACAGGACGCGCGAACACCGGGGAGCTGTTTTTT. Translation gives CASSLSGTGRANTGELFF.

This CDR3 is CASSFAGGGLFF. In nucleotides, the CDR3 is TGTGCCAGCAGCTTCGCAGGGGGCGGGTTGTTCTTC. This sequence joins TRBV5-8 and TRBJ2-1, with 8 bases aligning to TRBD1. The CDR3 sequence is 12 residues long. V gave up 2 bases and J gave up 15 bases; unmatched junction bases: 7. Per germline, CDR1 SGHTS and CDR2 YDEGEE.

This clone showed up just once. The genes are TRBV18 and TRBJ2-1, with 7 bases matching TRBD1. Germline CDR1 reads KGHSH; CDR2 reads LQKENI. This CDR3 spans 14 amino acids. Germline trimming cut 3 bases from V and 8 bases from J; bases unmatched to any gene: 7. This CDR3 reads CASSPWTGKDEQFF. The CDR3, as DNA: TGTGCCAGCTCACCTTGGACAGGAAAGGATGAGCAGTTCTTC.

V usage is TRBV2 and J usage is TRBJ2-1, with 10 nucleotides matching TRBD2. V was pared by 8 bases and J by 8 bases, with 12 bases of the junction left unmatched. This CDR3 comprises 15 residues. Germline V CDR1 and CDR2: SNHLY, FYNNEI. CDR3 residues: CASSGGSGGFDEQFF. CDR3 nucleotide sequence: TGTGCCAGCTCAGGAGGTAGCGGGGGGTTCGATGAGCAGTTCTTC.

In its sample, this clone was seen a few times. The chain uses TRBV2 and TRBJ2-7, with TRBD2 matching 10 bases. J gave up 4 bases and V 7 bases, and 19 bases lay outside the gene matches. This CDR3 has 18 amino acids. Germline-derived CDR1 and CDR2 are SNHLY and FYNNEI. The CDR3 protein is CASNPSLSGGTILYEQYV. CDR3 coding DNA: TGTGCCAGCAACCCGTCCCTTAGCGGGGGGACTATCCTATACGAGCAGTACGTC.

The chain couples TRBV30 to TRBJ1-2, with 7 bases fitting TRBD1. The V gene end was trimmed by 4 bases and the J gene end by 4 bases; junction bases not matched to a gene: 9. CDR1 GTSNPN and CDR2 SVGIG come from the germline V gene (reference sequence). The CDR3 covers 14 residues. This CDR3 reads CAWIRDSLGYGYTF. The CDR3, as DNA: TGTGCCTGGATTCGGGACAGCCTCGGCTATGGCTACACCTTC.

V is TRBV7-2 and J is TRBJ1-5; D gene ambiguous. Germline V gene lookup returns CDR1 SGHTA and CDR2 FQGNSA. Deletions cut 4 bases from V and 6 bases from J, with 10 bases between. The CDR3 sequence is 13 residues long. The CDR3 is CASSSRPSQPQHF. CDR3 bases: TGTGCCAGCAGCTCCCGCCCCAGTCAGCCCCAGCATTTT.

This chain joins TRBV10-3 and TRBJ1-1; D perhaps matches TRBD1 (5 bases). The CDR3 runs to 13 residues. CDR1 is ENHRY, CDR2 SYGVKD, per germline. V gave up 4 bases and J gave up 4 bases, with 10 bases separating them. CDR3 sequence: CAISGSTVTEAFF. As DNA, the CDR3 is TGTGCCATCAGTGGGTCGACAGTCACTGAAGCTTTCTTT.

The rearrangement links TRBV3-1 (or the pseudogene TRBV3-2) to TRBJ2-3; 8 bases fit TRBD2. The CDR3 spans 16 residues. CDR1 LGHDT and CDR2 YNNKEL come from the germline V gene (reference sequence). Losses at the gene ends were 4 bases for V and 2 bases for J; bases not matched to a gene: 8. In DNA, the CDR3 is TGTGCCAGCAGCCCGTTAAGCGGGGGCCCCACAGATACGCAGTATTTT. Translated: CASSPLSGGPTDTQYF.

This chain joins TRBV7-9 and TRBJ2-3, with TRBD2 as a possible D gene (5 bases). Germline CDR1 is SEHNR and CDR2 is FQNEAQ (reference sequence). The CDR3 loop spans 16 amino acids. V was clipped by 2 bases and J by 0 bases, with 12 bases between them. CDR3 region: CASSLRISGSTDTQYF. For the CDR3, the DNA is TGTGCCAGCAGCTTACGGATCAGCGGAAGCACAGATACGCAGTATTTT.

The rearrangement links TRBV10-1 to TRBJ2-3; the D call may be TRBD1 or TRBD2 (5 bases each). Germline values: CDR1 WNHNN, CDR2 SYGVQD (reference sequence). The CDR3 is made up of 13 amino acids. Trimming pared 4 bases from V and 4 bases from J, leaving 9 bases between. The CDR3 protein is CASSGSGPDTQYF. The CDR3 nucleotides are TGCGCCAGCAGTGGGTCGGGGCCAGATACGCAGTATTTT.

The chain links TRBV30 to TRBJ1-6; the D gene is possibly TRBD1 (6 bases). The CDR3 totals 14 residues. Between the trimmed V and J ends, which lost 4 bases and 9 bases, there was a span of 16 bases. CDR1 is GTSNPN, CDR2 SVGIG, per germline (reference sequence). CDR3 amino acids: CAWNTGTSSSPLHF. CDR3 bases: TGTGCCTGGAATACCGGGACAAGCTCTTCACCCCTCCACTTT.

The CDR3 protein is CASSEALSYGYTF. The CDR3 nucleotides are TGTGCCAGCAGTGAAGCGCTAAGTTATGGCTACACCTTC. The V gene is TRBV6-1, the J gene TRBJ1-2, with D uncertain. Trimming removed 0 bases at V and 5 bases at J, with 7 bases between. CDR3 size: 13 residues. CDR1 and CDR2 (germline): MNHNS, SASEGT.

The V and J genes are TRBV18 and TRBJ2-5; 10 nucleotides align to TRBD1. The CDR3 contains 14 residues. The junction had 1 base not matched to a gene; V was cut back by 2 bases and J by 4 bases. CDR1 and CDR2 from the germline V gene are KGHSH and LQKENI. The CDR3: CASSPGDRGETQYF. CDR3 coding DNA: TGTGCCAGCTCACCAGGGGACAGGGGAGAGACCCAGTACTTC.